This TCR beta chain was identified in a study of response to subunit inactivated influenza vaccine. This clonotype was detected only a few times. Its antigen remains unidentified. Deletions cut 2 bases from V and 3 bases from J, with 15 bases between. Germline values: CDR1 SGHRS, CDR2 YFSETQ. The CDR3 totals 16 residues. Study-level results: With each seasonal influenza vaccination, the authors suggested, few new T cells are recruited.

TCRdb re-derived calls from the RT-PCR reads in MiXCR, one entry per CDR3 protein. Among a few hundred thousand distinct CDR3 sequences listed, 9.5% to 13% were seen once. V and J are TRBV5-1 and TRBJ2-1, with D perhaps being TRBD1 or TRBD2 (5 bases each). The receptor was derived from a man aged 45 to 65 who received an inactivated influenza vaccine. The sample was PBMCs from blood, taken roughly 46 days after vaccination. In DNA form, the CDR3 reads TGCGCCAGCAGCTTAACTCGGGACCGCCTCTACAATGAGCAGTTCTTC. This sequence encodes CASSLTRDRLYNEQFF. Drawing the rest from reference TRBV5-1 and TRBJ2-1, the complete variable domain is KAGVTQTPRYLIKTRGQQVTLSCSPISGHRSVSWYQQTPGQGLQFLFEYFSETQRNKGNFPGRFSGRQFSNSRSEMNVSTLELGDSALYLCASSLTRDRLYNEQFFGPGTRLTVL.